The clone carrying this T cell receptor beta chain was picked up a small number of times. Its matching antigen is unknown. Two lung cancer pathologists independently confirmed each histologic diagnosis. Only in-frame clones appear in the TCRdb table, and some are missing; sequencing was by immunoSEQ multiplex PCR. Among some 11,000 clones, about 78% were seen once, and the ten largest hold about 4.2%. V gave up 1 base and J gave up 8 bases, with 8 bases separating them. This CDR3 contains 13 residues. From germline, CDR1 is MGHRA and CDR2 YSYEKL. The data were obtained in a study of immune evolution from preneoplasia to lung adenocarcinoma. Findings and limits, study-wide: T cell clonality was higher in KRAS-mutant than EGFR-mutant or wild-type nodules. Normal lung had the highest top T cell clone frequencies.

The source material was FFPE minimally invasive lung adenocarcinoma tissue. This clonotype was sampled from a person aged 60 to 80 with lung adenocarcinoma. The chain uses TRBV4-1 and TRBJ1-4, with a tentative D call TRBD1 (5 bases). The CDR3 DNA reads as TGCGCCAGCAGCCAAGCGGGGGTCGAAAAACTGTTTTTT. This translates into CASSQAGVEKLFF.